This T cell receptor (beta chain) was sequenced for a study of blood T cell repertoires in COVID-19. Across the whole study: The United States, Italy and Spain were the sources of the acute and convalescent COVID-19 samples. PBMCs, B-cell-depleted T cells, or T cells were the source of the cDNA or gDNA that made up the material.

Per the original methods: Using reference gene primer amplification, nucleated cell counts were estimated. The assay was immunoSEQ multiplex PCR, and TCRdb's table has in-frame clones only and misses some. For V, J and clone size, that table is used; D and trimming come from the DNA. In the table there are about 17,000 clones, about 93% of which are singletons. Germline loops: CDR1 LGHDT, CDR2 YNNKEL (reference sequence). Losses at the gene ends were 1 base for V and 6 bases for J; bases not matched to a gene: 7. The CDR3 length is 16 residues. This clone was counted a few times. This clonotype was obtained from a man aged 60 to 75 with active COVID-19. This chain connects TRBV3-1 (or the pseudogene TRBV3-2) to TRBJ2-5; 11 positions agree with TRBD2. Sequencing input: peripheral blood. The CDR3 DNA sequence: TGTGCCAGCAGCCAAGGTAGCGGGGGGGCCCTGAAGACCCAGTACTTC. It encodes CASSQGSGGALKTQYF.